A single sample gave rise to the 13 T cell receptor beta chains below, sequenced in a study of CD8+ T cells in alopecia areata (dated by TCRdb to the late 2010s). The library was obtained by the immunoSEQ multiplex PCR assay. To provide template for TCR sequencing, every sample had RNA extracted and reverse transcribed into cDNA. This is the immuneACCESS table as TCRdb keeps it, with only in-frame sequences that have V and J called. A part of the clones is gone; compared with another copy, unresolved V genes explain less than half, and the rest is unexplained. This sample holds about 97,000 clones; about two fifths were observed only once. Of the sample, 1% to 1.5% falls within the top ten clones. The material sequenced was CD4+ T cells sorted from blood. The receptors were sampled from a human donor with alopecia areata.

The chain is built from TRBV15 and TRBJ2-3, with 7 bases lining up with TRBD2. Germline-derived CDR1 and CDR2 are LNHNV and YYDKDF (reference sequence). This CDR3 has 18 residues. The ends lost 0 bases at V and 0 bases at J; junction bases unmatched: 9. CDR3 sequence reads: CATSRDLTLRESTDTQYF. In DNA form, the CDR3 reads TGTGCCACCAGCAGAGATCTCACTCTGCGGGAGAGCACAGATACGCAGTATTTT.

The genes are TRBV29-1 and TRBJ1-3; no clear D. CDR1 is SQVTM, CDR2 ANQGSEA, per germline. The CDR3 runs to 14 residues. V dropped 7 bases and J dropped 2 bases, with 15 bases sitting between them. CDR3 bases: TGCAGCGCCACGATACCAGAGGCTGGAAACACCATATATTTT. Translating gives CSATIPEAGNTIYF.

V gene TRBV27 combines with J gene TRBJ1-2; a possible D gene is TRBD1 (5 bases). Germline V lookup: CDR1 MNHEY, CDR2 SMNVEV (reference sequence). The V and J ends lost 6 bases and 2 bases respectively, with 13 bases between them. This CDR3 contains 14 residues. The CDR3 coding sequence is TGTGCCAGCAGCCGGACATGGGGCAACTATGGCTACACCTTC. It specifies CASSRTWGNYGYTF.

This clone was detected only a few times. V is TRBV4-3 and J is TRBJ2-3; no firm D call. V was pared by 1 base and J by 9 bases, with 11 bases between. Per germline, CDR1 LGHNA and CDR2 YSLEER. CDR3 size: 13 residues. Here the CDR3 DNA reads TGCGCCAGCAGCCAAGTCGGTTCAGCCACGCAGTATTTT. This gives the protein CASSQVGSATQYF.

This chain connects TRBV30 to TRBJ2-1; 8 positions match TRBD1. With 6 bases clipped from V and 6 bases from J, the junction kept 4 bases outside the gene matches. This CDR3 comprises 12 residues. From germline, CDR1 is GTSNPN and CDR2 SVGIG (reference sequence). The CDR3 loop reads CACTGGGNEQFF. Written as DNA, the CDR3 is TGTGCCTGTACAGGGGGAGGCAATGAGCAGTTCTTC.

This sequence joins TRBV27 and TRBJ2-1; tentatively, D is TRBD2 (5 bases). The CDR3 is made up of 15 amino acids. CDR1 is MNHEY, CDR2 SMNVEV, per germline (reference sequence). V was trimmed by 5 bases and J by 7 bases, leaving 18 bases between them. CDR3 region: CASSLRTSPGNEQFF. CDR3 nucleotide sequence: TGTGCCAGCAGTCTAAGGACGTCACCGGGAAATGAGCAGTTCTTC.

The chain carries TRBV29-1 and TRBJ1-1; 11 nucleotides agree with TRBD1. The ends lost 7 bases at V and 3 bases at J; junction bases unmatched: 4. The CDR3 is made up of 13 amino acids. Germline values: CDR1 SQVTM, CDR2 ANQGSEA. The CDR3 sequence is CSARTGGDTEAFF. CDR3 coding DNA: TGCAGCGCGAGGACAGGGGGCGACACTGAAGCTTTCTTT.

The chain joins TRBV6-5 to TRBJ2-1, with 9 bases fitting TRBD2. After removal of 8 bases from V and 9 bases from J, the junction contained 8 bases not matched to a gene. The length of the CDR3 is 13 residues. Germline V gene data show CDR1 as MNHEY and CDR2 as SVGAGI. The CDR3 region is CASGLAGNPEQFF. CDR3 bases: TGTGCCAGCGGCCTAGCGGGAAACCCTGAGCAGTTCTTC.

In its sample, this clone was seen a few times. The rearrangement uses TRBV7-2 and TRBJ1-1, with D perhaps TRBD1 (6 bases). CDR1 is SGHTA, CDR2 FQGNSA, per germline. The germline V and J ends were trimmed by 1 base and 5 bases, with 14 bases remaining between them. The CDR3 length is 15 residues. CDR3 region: CASSLVAGARTEAFF. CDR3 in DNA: TGTGCCAGCAGCTTAGTTGCGGGGGCAAGGACTGAAGCTTTCTTT.

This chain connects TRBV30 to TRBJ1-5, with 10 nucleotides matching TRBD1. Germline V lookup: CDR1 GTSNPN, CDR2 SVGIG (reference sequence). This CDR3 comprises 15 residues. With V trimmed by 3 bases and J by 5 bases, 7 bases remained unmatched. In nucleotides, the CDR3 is TGTGCCTGGAGGGGGAAGGACAGGGGGTATCAGCCCCAGCATTTT. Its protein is CAWRGKDRGYQPQHF.

In nucleotides, the CDR3 is TGTGCCAGCAGCCTAAATAGACCGGGACTGGGACAAGAGACCCAGTACTTC. Encoded protein: CASSLNRPGLGQETQYF. The chain carries TRBV7-2 and TRBJ2-5; a weak D match, TRBD2 (6 bases). The V and J ends lost 5 bases and 2 bases respectively, with 21 bases between them. Germline CDR1 and CDR2: SGHTA and FQGNSA. The CDR3 runs 17 residues.

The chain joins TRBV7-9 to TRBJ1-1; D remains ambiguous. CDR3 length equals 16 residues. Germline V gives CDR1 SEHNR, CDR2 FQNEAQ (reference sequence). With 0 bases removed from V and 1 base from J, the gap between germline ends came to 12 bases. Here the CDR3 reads CASSLAPIGRNTEAFF. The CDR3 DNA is TGTGCCAGCAGCTTAGCCCCGATCGGCAGGAACACTGAAGCTTTCTTT. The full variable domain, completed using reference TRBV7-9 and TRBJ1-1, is DTGVSQNPRHKITKRGQNVTFRCDPISEHNRLYWYRQTLGQGPEFLTYFQNEAQLEKSRLLSDRFSAERPKGSFSTLEIQRTEQGDSAMYLCASSLAPIGRNTEAFFGQGTRLTVV.

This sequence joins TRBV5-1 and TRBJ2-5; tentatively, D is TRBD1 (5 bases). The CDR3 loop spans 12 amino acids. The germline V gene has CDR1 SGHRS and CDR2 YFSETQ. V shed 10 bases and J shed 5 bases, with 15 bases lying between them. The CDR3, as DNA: TGCGCCTCAGGGTCAGCCTCCGAGACCCAGTACTTC. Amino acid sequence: CASGSASETQYF.